This T cell receptor beta chain appears in the sequencing data of a study of vaccination and CD4 T cells after COVID-19 (dated by TCRdb to the early 2020s). As for the study more broadly: Every convalescent patient had a positive nasal swab PCR test for SARS-CoV-2, with mild disease in 9 or 10 patients and severe disease in one. For stimulating the cultures, overlapping spike peptide pools were used, derived from SARS-CoV-2 as well as from the common cold coronaviruses HCoV-NL63, HCoV-OC43 and HCoV-229E. In roughly 11 COVID-19 convalescent patients and a handful of infection-naive healthy vaccine recipients, the spike-specific CD4+ TCR repertoire before mRNA vaccination was compared with the repertoire after mRNA vaccination. In the convalescent cohort there were six males and four females, among whom were two Hispanic individuals, seven Caucasians, two Asians and one multiracial person. Post-COVID blood samples were collected from convalescent patients a median of around 100 days after diagnosis, with a range of about 30 to 161 days. Post-vaccine blood samples were taken a median of about 77 days after the second vaccine dose, with a range of roughly 14 to 250 days. Participants got two doses of the Pfizer-BioNTech BNT162b2 vaccine (n=8) or two doses of the Moderna mRNA-1273 vaccine (n=2). Control cultures received a CEFX viral epitope pool as the positive control, an HIV-1 Nef peptide pool as the negative control, or no peptide. Here is what the overall study found, with its caveats: In convalescent patients, a median around 86% of post-vaccine SARS-CoV-2-reactive clones were detected only after vaccination, suggesting vaccine-specific priming. Only a relatively small number of convalescent patients were included in the study, and early timepoints following natural infection were not analyzed. Of the vaccine-specific clones in convalescent patients, 304 of 307, or nearly all, reacted only to SARS-CoV-2 spike and did not cross-react with common cold coronaviruses. An increase in the median number of SARS-CoV-2-reactive clonotypes from 20 to 25 after infection to some 38 after vaccination was observed, but the change was not found to be significant.

The germline V gene provides CDR1 SGHVS and CDR2 FNYEAQ. V and J lose 5 bases and 2 bases, and a span of 16 bases separates them. Reading from cysteine to phenylalanine, the CDR3 counts 15 amino acids. Only the CDR3 DNA stays, 45 bases, in frame from base 1. Sample treatment or condition, as interpreted from the label and publication: roughly nine-day PBMC culture with coronavirus spike peptide pools or control peptides (ViraFEST assay). The ViraFEST assay was used in the study, in which antigen-specific T cells were expanded with peptide pools and expanded clonotypes were subsequently identified by TCR sequencing. The convalescent patients' positive SARS-CoV-2 PCR tests fell between March and December 2020, which was before the Alpha, Beta and Delta variants emerged in the United States. About 2 million PBMCs per well were cultured in IMDM with roughly 5% human AB serum and 8 to 10 IU/ml IL-2, plus 10 ug/ml peptide pools. On days 3 and 7, half of the culture medium was replaced with fresh IL-2-containing medium. After 10 to 11 days of culture, CD4+ T cells were isolated by negative selection with the EasySep CD4+ T cell isolation kit. Ficoll-Paque Plus gradient centrifugation was used to isolate PBMCs from whole blood, and the isolated PBMCs were then either used fresh or cryopreserved at -140C. In general, triplicate wells were set up for every culture condition.

Of note for this clonotype: Which antigen it targets is not known. No qualities accompany the bases; no much larger clone lies one base away.

Receptor libraries were prepared by PCR. DNA from cultured CD4+ T cells was subjected to TCR sequencing with the Oncomine TCR Beta short-read assay at the Johns Hopkins FTIC core. The QIAamp micro DNA kit was used to extract genomic DNA from the cultured CD4+ T cells. Oncomine TCR Beta libraries from cultured CD4+ T cells were pooled using unique dual indexes and sequenced on an Illumina iSeq 100. The original pipeline was this. Non-productive sequences were filtered out, and CDR3s that did not start with C, did not end with F or W, or were shorter than 7 amino acids were discarded. Antigen-specific clonotypes were identified using the MANAFEST web application through comparison of peptide-stimulated wells with reference and other culture wells. For a clone to be called positive, the clone needed an FDR below 0.05, an odds ratio above 5, and a productive frequency above 0.1% in at least two of three replicate wells. A clonotype counted as cross-reactive if it showed significant expansion both in the SARS-CoV-2 spike wells and in at least one common cold coronavirus spike condition. Similarity between CDR3 sequences was evaluated in R version 3.6.1 using Levenshtein distances (stringdist) and unrooted phylogenetic trees (ape). TCRdb itself trimmed the public reads at Q25 with fastp, ran MiXCR and retained productive beta chains. Every CDR3 protein is listed once, alongside the most common genes and DNA of its rows. TCRdb's processing, not the study's, gives the V and J calls here. In all, the sample holds 9,500 to 15,000 distinct CDR3 sequences, and roughly 77% of those were seen once. The leading ten clones occupy under 13% of the sample.

The source of this sequence is a human donor who had recovered from COVID-19. The sample was CD4+ T cells from blood, cultured in vitro. Rearrangement joined TRBV7-6 to TRBJ2-7; the D segment could be TRBD1, given 6 matching bases. The CDR3 region reads CASSDRPQGPYEQYF. The sequenced DNA is TGTGCCAGCAGCGACAGACCACAGGGCCCCTACGAGCAGTACTTC.